The clone carrying this TCR beta chain was detected only a few times. The antigen is not known. The ends were cut back, 1 base at V and 7 bases at J, with 11 bases in the middle. Germline V gene data show CDR1 as SEHNR and CDR2 as FQNEAQ (reference sequence). There are 14 residues in the CDR3. CD4+CD45RO+CD25- cells were isolated as memory CD4+ T cells. Study-level results: The TCR gene usage of tumor memory CD4+ T cells clustered together with blood and lymph node memory CD4+ cells and with lymph node naive CD4+ cells. Greatest tumor Treg TCR overlap was with tumor naive CD4+ cells.

Semi-nested PCR with Nested Universal Primer A followed constant-region reverse priming of full-length variable regions. TCRdb itself ran the 5' RACE reads through MiXCR, one entry per CDR3 protein. Found here are 50,000 to 80,000 distinct CDR3 sequences, 20% to 25% of them singletons; the top ten hold 2.5% to 3.5%. This chain joins TRBV7-9 and TRBJ2-1; the D gene is possibly TRBD1 (6 bases). Sequenced sample: memory CD4+ T cells sorted from a lymph node. The subset denotes: memory CD4+ T cells, CD4+CD45RO+CD25-. The receptor was derived from a female donor with breast cancer. This chain's CDR3 is CASSLEGQGNEQFF. CDR3 coding DNA: TGTGCCAGCAGCTTAGAAGGGCAGGGGAATGAGCAGTTCTTC.